The 7 T cell receptor beta chains reported below all come from one sample, sequenced in a study of T cell clones after liver transplantation. Sequenced by immunoSEQ multiplex PCR; TCRdb stores in-frame clones only, minus some. The sample includes about 78,000 clones, about four fifths of them seen just once. The sample here was CD4+ T cells from blood, taken before liver transplant. The receptors here all came from a human donor who received a liver transplant.

The chain recombines TRBV9 with TRBJ2-2, with a tentative D call TRBD1 (6 bases). Germline loops: CDR1 SGDLS, CDR2 YYNGEE. The CDR3 totals 15 residues. The V and J ends lost 3 bases and 6 bases respectively, with 15 bases between them. The CDR3 protein is CASSANRVAAGELFF. CDR3 bases: TGTGCCAGCAGCGCCAACAGGGTGGCGGCCGGGGAGCTGTTTTTT.

This rearrangement joins TRBV6-1 to TRBJ2-7, with D tentatively TRBD1 or TRBD2 (5 bases each). V dropped 0 bases and J dropped 2 bases, with 11 bases sitting between them. Germline assignment: CDR1 MNHNS and CDR2 SASEGT. CDR3 size: 15 residues. The CDR3 DNA reads TGTGCCAGCAGTGAAGCGTTGGGGACCCCCTACGAGCAGTACTTC. Encoded protein: CASSEALGTPYEQYF.

This clone was detected once. The chain carries TRBV5-1 and TRBJ1-3; possibly TRBD1 for D (6 bases). The CDR3 spans 14 residues. V dropped 0 bases and J dropped 2 bases, with 6 bases sitting between them. Per the germline V gene, CDR1 is SGHRS and CDR2 is YFSETQ. DNA of the CDR3: TGCGCCAGCAGCTTGGGGGGGCCTGGAAACACCATATATTTT. This codes for CASSLGGPGNTIYF.

The chain employs TRBV28 and TRBJ2-7; 9 nucleotides match TRBD2. Trimming removed 4 bases from V and 0 bases from J; junction bases left unmatched: 4. Germline lookup yields CDR1 MDHEN and CDR2 SYDVKM. The CDR3 length is 15 residues. CDR3 amino acids: CASSSAGGSSYEQYF. The DNA of the CDR3 is TGTGCCAGCAGTTCTGCGGGAGGGAGCTCCTACGAGCAGTACTTC.

This clone has just one count. This chain joins TRBV15 and TRBJ1-2; TRBD1 is a possible D gene (6 bases). V lost 5 bases and J lost 8, with 9 bases in between. The CDR3 totals 11 residues. Germline V gene sequence: CDR1 LNHNV, CDR2 YYDKDF (reference sequence). Written as DNA, the CDR3 is TGTGCCACCAGCTTCGGGACAGGCTACACCTTC. It codes for CATSFGTGYTF. Full variable domain (missing parts from reference TRBV15 and TRBJ1-2): DAMVIQNPRYQVTQFGKPVTLSCSQTLNHNVMYWYQQKSSQAPKLLFHYYDKDFNNEADTPDNFQSRRPNTSFCFLDIRSPGLGDTAMYLCATSFGTGYTFGSGTRLTVV.

The rearrangement uses TRBV6-6 and TRBJ2-7; 7 positions agree with TRBD2. V shed 5 bases and J 0 bases; nucleotides not matched to a gene: 7. There are 15 residues in the CDR3. Per the germline V gene, CDR1 is MNHNY and CDR2 is SVGAGI (reference sequence). CDR3 nucleotide sequence: TGTGCCAGCAGTCAGCGGGACTCCAACTCCTACGAGCAGTACTTC. Translated: CASSQRDSNSYEQYF.

V and J are TRBV18 and TRBJ2-7; 7 bases are shared with TRBD2. V trimming: 0 bases; J trimming: 3 bases; junction bases outside the gene matches: 5. From germline, CDR1 is KGHSH and CDR2 LQKENI. This CDR3 is 15 amino acids long. CDR3 in amino acids: CASSPPGTTDYEQYF. The CDR3 bases are TGTGCCAGCTCACCACCGGGGACTACCGACTACGAGCAGTACTTC.